This passage covers 24 T cell receptor beta chains from one sample sequenced in a study of CD8+CD57+ T cells in acquired aplastic anemia. Genomic DNA, the template, was used for profiling of the TCR beta VDJ and CDR3. TCRdb recomputed calls from the reads with MiXCR, one row per CDR3 protein. Altogether roughly 300,000 distinct CDR3 sequences are present, approximately 57% being singletons, with the ten largest covering 8%. Sequences were obtained from sorted CD4+, CD8+, or CD8+CD57+ T cells (not recorded which) from PBMCs. The receptors shown here come from a human donor with severe aplastic anemia or a healthy control (not recorded which).

This chain uses TRBV7-6 with TRBJ2-2, with TRBD2 identical over 8 bases. Germline CDR1 SGHVS, CDR2 FNYEAQ. The J segment lost 6 bases and the V segment lost 5 bases, leaving 8 bases of the junction unmatched. There are 15 residues in the CDR3. The CDR3 sequence is CASSALVGGAGELFF. Here the CDR3 DNA reads TGTGCCAGCAGCGCCTTGGTCGGGGGGGCCGGGGAGCTGTTTTTT.

The chain links TRBV5-1 to TRBJ1-2; 9 positions match TRBD1. V was clipped by 0 bases and J by 7 bases; unmatched bases: 4. Germline assignment: CDR1 SGHRS and CDR2 YFSETQ. The CDR3 has 14 amino acids. DNA for the CDR3: TGCGCCAGCAGCTTGGGGGACAGGGCTGGTGGCTACACCTTC. Translating it yields CASSLGDRAGGYTF. The full variable domain, with the rest looked up from reference TRBV5-1 and TRBJ1-2, is KAGVTQTPRYLIKTRGQQVTLSCSPISGHRSVSWYQQTPGQGLQFLFEYFSETQRNKGNFPGRFSGRQFSNSRSEMNVSTLELGDSALYLCASSLGDRAGGYTFGSGTRLTVV.

The rearrangement joins TRBV12-3 or TRBV12-4 to TRBJ1-1, with D possibly TRBD1 on 5 matching bases. V was shortened by 6 bases and J by 6 bases, with 14 bases between the two germline ends. The CDR3 loop spans 13 amino acids. The CDR3 region is CASSLQRGAEAFF. The DNA for the CDR3 is TGTGCCAGCAGCCTACAGCGGGGGGCTGAAGCTTTCTTT.

The V and J genes are TRBV29-1 and TRBJ1-2; no firm D call. Per germline, CDR1 SQVTM and CDR2 ANQGSEA. Trimming pared 5 bases from V and 0 bases from J, leaving 10 bases between. CDR3 size: 13 residues. The CDR3 DNA is TGCAGCGTTCTCCACGGTACTAACTATGGCTACACCTTC. It yields the protein CSVLHGTNYGYTF.

The chain has TRBV5-4 and TRBJ1-1; D unresolved. This CDR3 is built from 14 residues. V was pared by 4 bases and J by 3 bases, with 13 bases between. Germline V CDR1 and CDR2: SGHNT, YYREEE (reference sequence). CDR3 amino acids: CASSGFRGDTEAFF. In DNA, the CDR3 is TGTGCCAGCAGCGGGTTCCGGGGAGACACTGAAGCTTTCTTT. The full variable domain, with the rest looked up from reference TRBV5-4 and TRBJ1-1, is ETGVTQSPTHLIKTRGQQVTLRCSSQSGHNTVSWYQQALGQGPQFIFQYYREEENGRGNFPPRFSGLQFPNYSSELNVNALELDDSALYLCASSGFRGDTEAFFGQGTRLTVV.

This sequence joins TRBV7-9 and TRBJ1-2, with D perhaps matching TRBD1 (5 bases). Deletions cut 0 bases from V and 9 bases from J, with 14 bases between. This CDR3 is 14 amino acids long. Germline values: CDR1 SEHNR, CDR2 FQNEAQ (reference sequence). CDR3 in amino acids: CASSLALGEGSYTF. The CDR3 region has the DNA TGTGCCAGCAGCTTAGCCCTGGGGGAGGGGAGCTACACCTTC.

J is TRBJ2-5 and V is TRBV24-1; D may be TRBD1 or TRBD2 (5 bases each). V lost 3 bases and J 5 bases, leaving 24 bases between the germline ends. The CDR3 consists of 18 residues. Looked up from germline, CDR1 is KGHDR and CDR2 is SFDVKD. This CDR3 reads CATSDTRDLDEVRETQYF. CDR3 sequence (DNA): TGTGCCACCAGTGATACTAGGGACCTGGATGAGGTCAGGGAGACCCAGTACTTC.

This clonotype was detected many times. The V call is TRBV6-1, the J call TRBJ2-7; TRBD1 aligns across 10 bases. Trimming took 6 bases from V and 3 from J; bases not matched to a gene: 11. The CDR3 consists of 16 residues. CDR1 and CDR2 (germline): MNHNS, SASEGT. The CDR3: CASRPAGTGVYYEQYF. The CDR3 DNA sequence: TGTGCCAGCAGACCCGCCGGGACAGGGGTTTACTACGAGCAGTACTTC.

V usage is TRBV15 and J usage is TRBJ1-2, with D possibly matching TRBD1 (5 bases). V lost 5 bases and J lost 0, with 10 bases in between. This CDR3 is 14 amino acids long. In germline, CDR1 is LNHNV, CDR2 YYDKDF (reference sequence). This CDR3 is CATSRDGTNYGYTF. The CDR3 region has the DNA TGTGCCACCAGCCGGGACGGCACTAACTATGGCTACACCTTC. The variable domain in full, with the rest retrieved from reference TRBV15 and TRBJ1-2, is DAMVIQNPRYQVTQFGKPVTLSCSQTLNHNVMYWYQQKSSQAPKLLFHYYDKDFNNEADTPDNFQSRRPNTSFCFLDIRSPGLGDTAMYLCATSRDGTNYGYTFGSGTRLTVV.

As regards this clonotype: At one of its ends the junction is not consistent with the germline gene, which may arise from a read error. This chain links TRBV4-1 with TRBJ2-1; a possible D gene is TRBD1 (5 bases). The length of the CDR3 is 14 residues. Per the germline V gene, CDR1 is MGHRA and CDR2 is YSYEKL. CDR3 amino acids: CASSDPVWTQEQFF. The CDR3 DNA follows: TGTGCCAGCAGCGACCCGGTTTGGACACAAGAGCAGTTCTTC.

The chain joins TRBV20-1 to TRBJ2-1; 9 bases agree with TRBD2. CDR3 length equals 14 residues. The trim removed 4 bases at V and 3 bases at J, leaving 4 bases unmatched. In germline, CDR1 is DFQATT, CDR2 SNEGSKA (reference sequence). CDR3 in DNA: TGCAGTGCTAAAGTAGCGGGGGTCTACAATGAGCAGTTCTTC. Amino acids: CSAKVAGVYNEQFF.

This clonotype was seen at least ten times. The rearrangement links TRBV7-8 to TRBJ1-3, with D uncertain. The ends were cut back, 5 bases at V and 0 bases at J, with 11 bases in the middle. The CDR3 sequence is 15 residues long. The germline V gene encodes CDR1 SGHVS and CDR2 FQNEAQ. The CDR3 is CASSTKSPSGNTIYF. The CDR3, as DNA: TGTGCCAGCAGCACAAAATCGCCCTCTGGAAACACCATATATTTT.

In the case of this clonotype: One end of the junction fails to match germline, which may point to a read error. The rearrangement joins TRBV24-1 to TRBJ1-5; D is unclear. From germline, CDR1 is KGHDR and CDR2 SFDVKD. The CDR3 contains 17 residues. The CDR3 DNA follows: TGTGCCAGCAGTTCGCCACCGCTCCTTGGGGAGGATCAGCCCCAGCATTTT. Translated, it gives CASSSPPLLGEDQPQHF.

This clonotype was observed at least ten times. J is TRBJ1-2 and V is TRBV5-1; tentatively, D is TRBD1 (5 bases). The V and J ends lost 1 base and 2 bases respectively, with 9 bases between them. CDR1 and CDR2 from the germline V gene are SGHRS and YFSETQ. CDR3 length: 14 amino acids. The CDR3 nucleotides read TGCGCCAGCAGCTTGTGGGGACCCAACTATGGCTACACCTTC. It is translated as CASSLWGPNYGYTF. The entire variable domain, with the rest obtained from reference TRBV5-1 and TRBJ1-2, is as follows: KAGVTQTPRYLIKTRGQQVTLSCSPISGHRSVSWYQQTPGQGLQFLFEYFSETQRNKGNFPGRFSGRQFSNSRSEMNVSTLELGDSALYLCASSLWGPNYGYTFGSGTRLTVV.

This clonotype came up many times. The gene calls are TRBV28 and TRBJ1-1; D uncertain. The germline V gene has CDR1 MDHEN and CDR2 SYDVKM. Trimming cost V 3 bases and J 1 base, with 12 bases left between them. The CDR3 totals 15 residues. The CDR3, as DNA: TGTGCCAGCAGTTTTCCGACACGGAAGAACACTGAAGCTTTCTTT. Amino acid sequence: CASSFPTRKNTEAFF. Supplemented by reference TRBV28 and TRBJ1-1, the full variable domain reads DVKVTQSSRYLVKRTGEKVFLECVQDMDHENMFWYRQDPGLGLRLIYFSYDVKMKEKGDIPEGYSVSREKKERFSLILESASTNQTSMYLCASSFPTRKNTEAFFGQGTRLTVV.

V usage is TRBV25-1 and J usage is TRBJ2-5; D possibly corresponds to TRBD2 (5 bases). The CDR3 length is 17 residues. V gave up 7 bases and J gave up 1 base, with 22 bases separating them. Germline V gene lookup returns CDR1 MGHDK and CDR2 SYGVNS. Here the CDR3 reads CASTPGNTYTGQETQYF. For the CDR3, the DNA is TGTGCCAGCACCCCGGGAAATACGTATACGGGCCAAGAGACCCAGTACTTC. Filled out from reference TRBV25-1 and TRBJ2-5, the complete variable domain reads EADIYQTPRYLVIGTGKKITLECSQTMGHDKMYWYQQDPGMELHLIHYSYGVNSTEKGDLSSESTVSRIRTEHFPLTLESARPSHTSQYLCASTPGNTYTGQETQYFGPGTRLLVL.

The chain joins TRBV14 to TRBJ1-2, with a tentative D call TRBD1 (5 bases). Trimming removed 0 bases from V and 3 bases from J, with 11 bases in between. CDR3 length equals 15 residues. The germline V gene has CDR1 SGHDN and CDR2 FVKESK. The CDR3: CASSQDGQGDYGYTF. The CDR3 region has the DNA TGTGCCAGCAGCCAAGATGGGCAGGGCGACTATGGCTACACCTTC.

This clonotype was observed many times. The V call is TRBV6-2 or TRBV6-3, the J call TRBJ1-6; D is unclear. CDR1 is MNHEY, CDR2 SVGEGT, per germline. Trimming pared 0 bases from V and 7 bases from J, leaving 7 bases between. The CDR3 is 14 residues long. The CDR3 region is CASSYSTTNSPLHF. The DNA of the CDR3 is TGTGCCAGCAGTTACTCGACAACAAATTCACCCCTCCACTTT.

CDR3 nucleotide sequence: TGTGCCAGCAGCCGCGTGGGGAGGGTCCGGAATCAGCCCCAGCATTTT. Protein: CASSRVGRVRNQPQHF. The chain joins TRBV7-2 to TRBJ1-5; D is undetermined. Germline-derived CDR1 and CDR2 are SGHTA and FQGNSA. There are 16 residues in the CDR3. Deletions cut 5 bases from V and 4 bases from J, with 18 bases between. The entire variable domain, with the rest obtained from reference TRBV7-2 and TRBJ1-5, is as follows: GAGVSQSPSNKVTEKGKDVELRCDPISGHTALYWYRQSLGQGLEFLIYFQGNSAPDKSGLPSDRFSAERTGGSVSTLTIQRTQQEDSAVYLCASSRVGRVRNQPQHFGDGTRLSIL.

J is TRBJ2-7 and V is TRBV20-1, with D tentatively TRBD1 (7 bases). Trimming stripped 6 bases from V and 2 bases from J, with 20 bases between. CDR1 and CDR2 from the germline V gene are DFQATT and SNEGSKA (reference sequence). The CDR3 length is 15 residues. The CDR3 loop is CSASGDRVRTYEQYF. The CDR3 nucleotides are TGCAGTGCATCGGGAGACAGGGTCCGAACCTACGAGCAGTACTTC.

There are a few counts of this clonotype. The rearrangement links TRBV20-1 to TRBJ2-1; 11 bases agree with TRBD1. This CDR3 is built from 14 residues. Per the germline V gene, CDR1 is DFQATT and CDR2 is SNEGSKA (reference sequence). The ends lost 5 bases at V and 6 bases at J; junction bases unmatched: 6. CDR3 nucleotides: TGCAGTGCTGGGGGACAGGGGGATTTCAATGAGCAGTTCTTC. It translates to CSAGGQGDFNEQFF.

The rearrangement uses TRBV7-2 and TRBJ2-7; 9 bases are a match to TRBD1. Germline values: CDR1 SGHTA, CDR2 FQGNSA. The junction had 4 bases not matched to a gene; V was cut back by 1 base and J by 3 bases. The CDR3 covers 15 residues. The chain's CDR3 is CASSLVGTGFYEQYF. CDR3 in DNA: TGTGCCAGCAGCTTAGTTGGGACAGGGTTCTACGAGCAGTACTTC.

The genes are TRBV6-1 and TRBJ1-5; D gene uncertain. The CDR3 loop spans 13 amino acids. CDR1 and CDR2 (germline): MNHNS, SASEGT. Trimming took off 6 bases at V and 3 bases at J, with 9 bases between the two ends. The chain's CDR3 is CASSGRANQPQHF. CDR3 DNA sequence: TGTGCCAGCAGCGGACGTGCCAATCAGCCCCAGCATTTT.

There are a few counts of this clonotype. The rearrangement links TRBV7-8 to TRBJ2-7; 12 positions agree with TRBD2. J lost 4 bases, V lost 0 bases, and 1 base had no gene match. CDR1 and CDR2 from the germline V gene are SGHVS and FQNEAQ. The CDR3 runs 15 residues. CDR3 in DNA: TGTGCCAGCAGCTTAGCGACTAGCGGGAGATACGAGCAGTACTTC. Translating it yields CASSLATSGRYEQYF.